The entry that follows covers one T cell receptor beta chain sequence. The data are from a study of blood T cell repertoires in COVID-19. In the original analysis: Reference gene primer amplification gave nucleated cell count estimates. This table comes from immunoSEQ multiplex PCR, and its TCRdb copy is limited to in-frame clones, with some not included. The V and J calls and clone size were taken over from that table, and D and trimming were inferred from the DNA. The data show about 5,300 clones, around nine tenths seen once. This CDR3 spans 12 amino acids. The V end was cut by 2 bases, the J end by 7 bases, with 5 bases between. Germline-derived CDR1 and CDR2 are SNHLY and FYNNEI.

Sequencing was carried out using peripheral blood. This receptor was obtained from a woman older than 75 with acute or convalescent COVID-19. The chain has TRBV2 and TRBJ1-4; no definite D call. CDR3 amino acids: CASSEKAEKLFF. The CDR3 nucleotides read TGTGCCAGCAGTGAAAAAGCTGAAAAACTGTTTTTT.